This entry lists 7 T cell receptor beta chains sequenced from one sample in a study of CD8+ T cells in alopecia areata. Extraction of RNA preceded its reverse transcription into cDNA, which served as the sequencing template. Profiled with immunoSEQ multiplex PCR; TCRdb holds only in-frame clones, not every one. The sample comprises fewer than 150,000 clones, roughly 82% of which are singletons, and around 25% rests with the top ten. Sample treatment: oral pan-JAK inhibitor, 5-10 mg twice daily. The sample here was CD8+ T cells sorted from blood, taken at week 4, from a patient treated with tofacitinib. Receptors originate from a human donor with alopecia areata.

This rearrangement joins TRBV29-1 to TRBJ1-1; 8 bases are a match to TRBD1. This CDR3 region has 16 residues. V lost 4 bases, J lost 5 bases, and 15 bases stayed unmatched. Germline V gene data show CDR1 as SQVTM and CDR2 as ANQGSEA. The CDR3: CSVAWGPQGDRTEAFF. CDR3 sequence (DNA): TGCAGCGTTGCCTGGGGGCCACAGGGGGACAGGACTGAAGCTTTCTTT.

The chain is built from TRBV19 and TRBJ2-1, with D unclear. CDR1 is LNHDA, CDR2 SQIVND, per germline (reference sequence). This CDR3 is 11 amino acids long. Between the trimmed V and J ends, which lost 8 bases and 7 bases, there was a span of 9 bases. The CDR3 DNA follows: TGTGCCAGTCTAAATGGTAATGAGCAGTTCTTC. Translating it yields CASLNGNEQFF.

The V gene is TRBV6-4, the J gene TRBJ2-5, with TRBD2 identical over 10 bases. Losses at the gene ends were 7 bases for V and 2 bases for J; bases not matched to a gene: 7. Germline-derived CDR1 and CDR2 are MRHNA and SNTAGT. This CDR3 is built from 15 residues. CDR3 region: CASINGTSDQETQYF. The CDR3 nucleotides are TGTGCCAGCATTAATGGGACTAGCGATCAAGAGACCCAGTACTTC.

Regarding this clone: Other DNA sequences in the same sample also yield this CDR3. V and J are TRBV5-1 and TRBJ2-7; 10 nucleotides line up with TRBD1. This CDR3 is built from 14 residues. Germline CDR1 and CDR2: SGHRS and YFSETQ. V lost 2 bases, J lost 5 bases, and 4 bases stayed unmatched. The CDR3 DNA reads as TGCGCCAGCAGCTTAGGGACAGGGGAGGACGAGCAGTACTTC. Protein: CASSLGTGEDEQYF.

CDR3 protein: CASSGSVTNYGYTF. In DNA, the CDR3 is TGTGCCAGTAGCGGGTCGGTAACTAACTATGGCTACACCTTC. The chain combines TRBV19 with TRBJ1-2, with no clear D. The germline CDR1 and CDR2 sequences are LNHDA and SQIVND (reference sequence). CDR3 length: 14 residues. V gave up 6 bases and J gave up 0 bases, with 11 bases separating them.

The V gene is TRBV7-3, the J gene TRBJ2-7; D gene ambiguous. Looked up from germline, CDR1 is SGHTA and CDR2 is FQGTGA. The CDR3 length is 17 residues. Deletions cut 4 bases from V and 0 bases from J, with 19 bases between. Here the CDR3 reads CASSSRVVNLSSYEQYF. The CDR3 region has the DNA TGTGCCAGCAGCTCACGGGTAGTGAATCTCAGCTCCTACGAGCAGTACTTC.

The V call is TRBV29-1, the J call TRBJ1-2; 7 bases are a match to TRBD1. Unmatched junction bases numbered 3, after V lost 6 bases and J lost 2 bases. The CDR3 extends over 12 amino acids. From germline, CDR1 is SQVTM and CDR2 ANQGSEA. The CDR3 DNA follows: TGCAGCGTGACGGACAGGAACTATGGCTACACCTTC. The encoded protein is CSVTDRNYGYTF.